The text below deals with one TCR beta chain. Its antigen is not identified. Within the sample, other DNA sequences also encode this same CDR3. The data stem from a study of Tregs in tolerant kidney transplant recipients. Study results and caveats: Biological reproducibility was not directly addressed in this study. Expanding Tregs on activated donor B cells appeared to best identify donor-specific TCRbeta clones.

The repertoire was sequenced with immunoSEQ multiplex PCR; TCRdb's copy has only in-frame clones and lacks some. This table has some 250,000 clones, around 81% appearing once. Unstimulated Tregs (CD4+CD25+CD127-) and CD4+CD25- non-Tregs were sorted from PBMCs. The V end lost 2 bases, the J end lost 4 bases, and 5 bases lay between the germline ends. Germline V CDR1 and CDR2: SEHNR, FQNEAQ (reference sequence). CDR3 length: 12 residues. This chain connects TRBV7-9 to TRBJ1-1, with D perhaps matching TRBD1 (5 bases). Source material: CD4+ T cells from blood. This sequence originates from a human donor in good health. The CDR3, as DNA: TGTGCCAGCAGCTTAAGGGGCACTGAAGCTTTCTTT. Translating gives CASSLRGTEAFF.